Below are 22 T cell receptor beta chains sequenced from a single sample in a study of shared clonotypes between healthy human individuals. Profiled with immunoSEQ multiplex PCR; TCRdb holds only in-frame clones, not every one. The profile shows hundreds of thousands of clones, about 92% of them singletons. It was CD45RO-negative cells, positively selected for CCR7, that made up naive CD8 cells, with terminally differentiated effector memory CD45RA+ cells excluded. The sequencing input was naive CD8+ T cells sorted from blood. Every receptor here comes from a man aged 25 to 45 in good health.

Concerning this clone itself: The identical CDR3 is also encoded by other nucleotide sequences in the sample. The rearrangement joins TRBV5-1 to TRBJ1-2; 10 bases agree with TRBD1. From germline, CDR1 is SGHRS and CDR2 YFSETQ. This CDR3 is built from 14 residues. V was pared by 4 bases and J by 6 bases, with 6 bases of the junction left unmatched. CDR3: CASSTAGTGDGYTF. DNA for the CDR3: TGCGCCAGCAGCACTGCTGGGACAGGGGATGGCTACACCTTC. The full variable domain, rest sourced from reference TRBV5-1 and TRBJ1-2, is KAGVTQTPRYLIKTRGQQVTLSCSPISGHRSVSWYQQTPGQGLQFLFEYFSETQRNKGNFPGRFSGRQFSNSRSEMNVSTLELGDSALYLCASSTAGTGDGYTFGSGTRLTVV.

This clone has just a few counts. The chain carries TRBV19 and TRBJ2-1, with a weak D call TRBD1 (5 bases). The CDR3 runs 13 residues. Germline V gene lookup returns CDR1 LNHDA and CDR2 SQIVND (reference sequence). Trimming took 7 bases from V and 6 from J, leaving 13 bases between them. CDR3 amino acids: CASTSGKLNEQFF. CDR3 DNA: TGTGCCAGTACCTCAGGGAAACTCAATGAGCAGTTCTTC.

The chain couples TRBV4-3 to TRBJ2-7, with 9 bases matching TRBD2. The V and J ends lost 3 bases and 4 bases, in that order; junction bases with no gene match: 10. Germline V gene sequence: CDR1 LGHNA, CDR2 YSLEER. The CDR3 sequence is 16 residues long. CDR3 coding DNA: TGCGCCAGCAGCCAGGGCCTAGCGGGGACCTTTTACGAGCAGTACTTC. Protein: CASSQGLAGTFYEQYF.

The chain links TRBV2 to TRBJ2-7; 9 nucleotides align to TRBD1. The V gene end was trimmed by 1 base and the J gene end by 3 bases; junction bases not matched to a gene: 7. Per the germline V gene, CDR1 is SNHLY and CDR2 is FYNNEI. CDR3 length: 16 residues. In nucleotides, the CDR3 is TGTGCCAGCAGTGAAGGGGGACAGGGATTTATCTACGAGCAGTACTTC. Translating gives CASSEGGQGFIYEQYF.

CDR3 nucleotide sequence: TGTGCCAGCAGCTCTATACTAGCGGGAGAGTACAATGAGCAGTTCTTC. This gives the protein CASSSILAGEYNEQFF. The genes are TRBV7-9 and TRBJ2-1, with 11 bases identical to TRBD2. The trim removed 4 bases at V and 4 bases at J, leaving 6 bases unmatched. Germline V gene sequence: CDR1 SEHNR, CDR2 FQNEAQ (reference sequence). CDR3 size: 16 residues.

As concerns this clone: Different DNA sequences within this sample yield the same CDR3. The chain carries TRBV2 and TRBJ2-1; D is possibly TRBD2 (5 bases). CDR3 size: 12 residues. With 4 bases removed from V and 4 bases from J, the gap between germline ends came to 5 bases. CDR1 and CDR2 (germline): SNHLY, FYNNEI. CDR3 in amino acids: CASSGRYNEQFF. DNA of the CDR3: TGTGCCAGCAGTGGGAGGTACAATGAGCAGTTCTTC.

This chain uses TRBV2 with TRBJ2-3, with 15 nucleotides matching TRBD2. The CDR3 has 22 residues. Unmatched junction bases numbered 20, after V lost 5 bases and J lost 2 bases. Germline CDR1 is SNHLY and CDR2 is FYNNEI. Here the CDR3 reads CASSPGTSGRTGWGAITDTQYF. The CDR3 region has the DNA TGTGCCAGCAGTCCCGGGACTAGCGGGAGGACAGGTTGGGGTGCCATCACAGATACGCAGTATTTT. Using reference TRBV2 and TRBJ2-3 for the parts outside the CDR3, the full variable domain is EPEVTQTPSHQVTQMGQEVILRCVPISNHLYFYWYRQILGQKVEFLVSFYNNEISEKSEIFDDQFSVERPDGSNFTLKIRSTKLEDSAMYFCASSPGTSGRTGWGAITDTQYFGPGTRLTVL.

As DNA, the CDR3 is TGTGCCAGCAGCTTCTCTGCAGAGCAGTACTTC. Amino acids: CASSFSAEQYF. The V gene is TRBV7-6, the J gene TRBJ2-7, with D unclear. The ends were cut back, 3 bases at V and 7 bases at J, with 7 bases in the middle. Per the germline V gene, CDR1 is SGHVS and CDR2 is FNYEAQ. The CDR3 consists of 11 residues.

J is TRBJ2-1 and V is TRBV7-9; 7 bases line up with TRBD2. V shed 5 bases, J shed 7 bases, and the junction held 11 bases outside the gene matches. Germline CDR1 reads SEHNR; CDR2 reads FQNEAQ (reference sequence). CDR3 length equals 15 residues. In DNA, the CDR3 is TGTGCCAGCAGCCGTCTGGCGGGAGAGGGGAATGAGCAGTTCTTC. This encodes CASSRLAGEGNEQFF.

The chain combines TRBV5-1 with TRBJ2-5, with no clear D. Trimming left V 0 bases short and J 4 bases short, with 7 bases between. Germline V gene sequence: CDR1 SGHRS, CDR2 YFSETQ. This CDR3 region has 13 residues. CDR3 in amino acids: CASSLAEIETQYF. CDR3 DNA sequence: TGCGCCAGCAGCTTGGCAGAAATAGAGACCCAGTACTTC.

Worth noting for this clone: At one end the junction does not follow the germline gene, possibly because of a read error. This CDR3 is also generated by other DNA sequences in the sample. This chain joins TRBV7-7 and TRBJ2-5; TRBD2 is a possible D gene (6 bases). CDR1 is SSHAT, CDR2 FNYEAQ, per germline (reference sequence). This CDR3 region has 14 residues. Here the CDR3 DNA reads TGTGCTAGCAGCTTACGGGAGTACCAAGAGACCCAGTACTTC. Protein: CASSLREYQETQYF.

The chain links TRBV27 to TRBJ2-3; the D gene is possibly TRBD1 (6 bases). Germline V gene data show CDR1 as MNHEY and CDR2 as SMNVEV (reference sequence). The CDR3 contains 14 residues. V gave up 5 bases and J gave up 2 bases, with 11 bases separating them. The CDR3 region is CASSLGGFTDTQYF. The CDR3 DNA follows: TGTGCCAGCAGTCTAGGGGGTTTCACAGATACGCAGTATTTT.

The rearrangement links TRBV14 to TRBJ1-1, with D perhaps matching TRBD1 (6 bases). This CDR3 contains 18 residues. Germline values: CDR1 SGHDN, CDR2 FVKESK. V lost 1 base and J lost 0, with 18 bases in between. CDR3 sequence (DNA): TGTGCCAGCAGCCAAGCATCCGGTCCAGGGGCCATGAACACTGAAGCTTTCTTT. Translating it yields CASSQASGPGAMNTEAFF.

The chain couples TRBV19 to TRBJ2-7; 9 bases line up with TRBD1. The germline V gene has CDR1 LNHDA and CDR2 SQIVND (reference sequence). Losses at the gene ends were 6 bases for V and 5 bases for J; bases not matched to a gene: 11. The CDR3 consists of 15 residues. DNA for the CDR3: TGTGCCAGTAGAGGAACGGGACAGGGCCGGGACGAGCAGTACTTC. Translating gives CASRGTGQGRDEQYF.

V and J are TRBV27 and TRBJ1-5; TRBD1 might be the D (5 bases). The CDR3 length is 15 residues. CDR1 and CDR2 from the germline V gene are MNHEY and SMNVEV (reference sequence). Trimming removed 6 bases at V and 7 bases at J, with 19 bases between. CDR3 in amino acids: CASSQSAGGLQPQHF. The CDR3 DNA sequence: TGTGCCAGCAGCCAAAGTGCGGGGGGTTTGCAGCCCCAGCATTTT.

The chain combines TRBV5-1 with TRBJ2-7; 10 nucleotides line up with TRBD1. Per germline, CDR1 SGHRS and CDR2 YFSETQ. This CDR3 comprises 15 residues. Trimming cost V 4 bases and J 3 bases; bases outside gene matches: 7. The CDR3 loop reads CASSERQGAFYEQYF. CDR3 DNA sequence: TGCGCCAGCAGCGAAAGACAGGGGGCGTTCTACGAGCAGTACTTC.

V is TRBV5-6 and J is TRBJ2-7, with no clear D. V lost 4 bases and J lost 2, with 16 bases in between. The CDR3 runs 15 residues. Germline V gene data show CDR1 as SGHDT and CDR2 as YYEEEE. This CDR3 is CASSPIMGGAYEQYF. CDR3 nucleotide sequence: TGTGCCAGCAGCCCGATAATGGGTGGGGCCTACGAGCAGTACTTC. Combining the CDR3 with reference TRBV5-6 and TRBJ2-7 gives the whole variable domain DAGVTQSPTHLIKTRGQQVTLRCSPKSGHDTVSWYQQALGQGPQFIFQYYEEEERQRGNFPDRFSGHQFPNYSSELNVNALLLGDSALYLCASSPIMGGAYEQYFGPGTRLTVT.

The chain joins TRBV5-4 to TRBJ2-6; the D gene is possibly TRBD2 (5 bases). The germline V and J ends were trimmed by 4 bases and 0 bases, with 20 bases remaining between them. This CDR3 spans 19 amino acids. Per the germline V gene, CDR1 is SGHNT and CDR2 is YYREEE (reference sequence). The CDR3 bases are TGTGCCAGCAGCGCGGGTTCAAGGGCCCAAATCTCTGGGGCCAACGTCCTGACTTTC. This translates into CASSAGSRAQISGANVLTF.

The chain combines TRBV6-5 with TRBJ1-1; D is uncertain. The CDR3 has 11 amino acids. The germline V gene encodes CDR1 MNHEY and CDR2 SVGAGI. Trimming took 6 bases from V and 5 from J, leaving 7 bases between them. CDR3 region: CASRQGTEAFF. DNA of the CDR3: TGTGCCAGCAGACAAGGGACTGAAGCTTTCTTT.

The chain links TRBV5-4 to TRBJ1-1; tentative D call: TRBD1 (5 bases). Germline CDR1 and CDR2: SGHNT and YYREEE (reference sequence). Trimming left V 4 bases short and J 4 bases short, with 11 bases between. CDR3 length: 13 residues. CDR3 DNA sequence: TGTGCCAGCAGCCTGACCGGGGGCACTGAAGCTTTCTTT. Its translation: CASSLTGGTEAFF.

CDR3 protein: CSAVGVEGDYEQYF. In DNA, the CDR3 is TGCAGCGCTGTGGGGGTAGAGGGGGACTACGAGCAGTACTTC. The chain recombines TRBV29-1 with TRBJ2-7; tentatively, D is TRBD1 (6 bases). The ends were cut back, 7 bases at V and 3 bases at J, with 19 bases in the middle. CDR1 and CDR2 from the germline V gene are SQVTM and ANQGSEA. The CDR3 sequence is 14 residues long.

This clone was observed once. The chain combines TRBV5-1 with TRBJ2-1; the D gene is possibly TRBD1 (6 bases). The CDR3 spans 15 residues. Trimming shortened V by 2 bases and J by 6 bases, and 15 bases separated the two germline ends. CDR1 is SGHRS, CDR2 YFSETQ, per germline. In DNA, the CDR3 is TGCGCCAGCAGCTTAGGGACAATTACGATCAATGAGCAGTTCTTC. Translation: CASSLGTITINEQFF.